These 2 T cell receptor beta chains share one sample of origin, sequenced in a study of T cell responses to AZD1222 COVID-19 vaccine. Generated by immunoSEQ multiplex PCR, the TCRdb table keeps only in-frame clones and is missing some. The profile shows some 99,000 clones, 84% of them singletons. The sample was peripheral blood, taken 28 days after the second AZD1222 dose. Every receptor here comes from an adult who received the AZD1222 COVID-19 vaccine.

This chain links TRBV11-1 with TRBJ1-2; D ambiguous. Germline V gene lookup returns CDR1 SGHAT and CDR2 FQDESV (reference sequence). CDR3 length: 14 amino acids. Trimming cost V 2 bases and J 4 bases, with 11 bases left between them. The CDR3 sequence: CASSLTDKIYGYTF. In DNA form, the CDR3 reads TGTGCCAGCAGCTTAACCGACAAGATCTATGGCTACACCTTC.

This rearrangement joins TRBV5-1 to TRBJ1-5, with D hard to call. Germline lookup yields CDR1 SGHRS and CDR2 YFSETQ. Trimming removed 4 bases from V and 0 bases from J, with 11 bases in between. This CDR3 has 15 amino acids. CDR3 coding DNA: TGCGCCAGCAGCCCCTCTATAGATAGCAATCAGCCCCAGCATTTT. Amino acid sequence: CASSPSIDSNQPQHF.